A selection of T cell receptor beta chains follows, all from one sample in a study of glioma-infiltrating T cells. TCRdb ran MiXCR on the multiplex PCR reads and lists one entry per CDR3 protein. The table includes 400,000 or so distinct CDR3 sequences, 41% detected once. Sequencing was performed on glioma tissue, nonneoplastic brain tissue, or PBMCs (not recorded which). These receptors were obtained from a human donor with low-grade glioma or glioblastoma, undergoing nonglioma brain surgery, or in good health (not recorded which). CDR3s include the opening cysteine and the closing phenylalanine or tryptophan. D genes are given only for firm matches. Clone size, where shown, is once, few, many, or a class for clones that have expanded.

CDR3 protein: CSAFSPGNNEQFF
CDR3 DNA: TGCAGTGCTTTTTCCCCAGGGAACAATGAGCAGTTCTTC
clone size: NA
V gene: TRBV20-1
J gene: TRBJ2-1
D gene: NA

CDR3 protein: CASSYSRDQPQHF
CDR3 DNA: TGTGCCAGCAGTTACTCGCGGGATCAGCCCCAGCATTTT
clone size: NA
V gene: TRBV6-5
J gene: TRBJ1-5
D gene: NA

CDR3 protein: CASSVSTGELFF
CDR3 DNA: TGTGCCAGCAGTGTGAGCACCGGGGAGCTGTTTTTT
clone size: NA
V gene: TRBV2
J gene: TRBJ2-2
D gene: NA

CDR3 protein: CATSGDSHSGANVLTF
CDR3 DNA: TGTGCCACCAGCGGCGACAGCCACTCTGGGGCCAACGTCCTGACTTTC
clone size: NA
V gene: TRBV15
J gene: TRBJ2-6
D gene: NA

CDR3 protein: CASSTPELNGDEQFF
CDR3 DNA: TGTGCCAGCAGCACACCGGAGCTCAACGGGGATGAGCAGTTCTTC
clone size: NA
V gene: TRBV13
J gene: TRBJ2-1
D gene: NA

CDR3 protein: CASSQARQGQETQYF
CDR3 DNA: TGTGCCAGCAGCCAAGCGCGACAGGGCCAAGAGACCCAGTACTTC
clone size: few
V gene: TRBV3-1
J gene: TRBJ2-5
D gene: TRBD1

CDR3 protein: CASSSFLGAYGYTF
CDR3 DNA: TGTGCCAGCAGTTCGTTTTTGGGGGCCTATGGCTACACCTTC
clone size: few
V gene: TRBV6-1
J gene: TRBJ1-2
D gene: NA

CDR3 protein: CASSLRTANYGYTF
CDR3 DNA: TGTGCCAGCAGCTTAAGGACAGCTAACTATGGCTACACCTTC
clone size: NA
V gene: TRBV7-2
J gene: TRBJ1-2
D gene: NA

CDR3 protein: CASSPWSSGRTGEQFF
CDR3 DNA: TGTGCCAGCAGTCCTTGGTCGAGCGGGAGGACTGGGGAGCAGTTCTTC
clone size: many
V gene: TRBV7-3
J gene: TRBJ2-1
D gene: TRBD2

CDR3 protein: CASSYSPQRDRTSYEQYF
CDR3 DNA: TGTGCCAGCAGTTACTCCCCGCAACGGGACCGTACCTCCTACGAGCAGTACTTC
clone size: few
V gene: TRBV6-2/TRBV6-3
J gene: TRBJ2-7
D gene: NA

CDR3 protein: CASSFIGVNSPLHF
CDR3 DNA: TGTGCCAGCAGCTTCATCGGAGTGAACTCACCCCTCCACTTT
clone size: NA
V gene: TRBV6-5
J gene: TRBJ1-6
D gene: NA

CDR3 protein: CASSQGFKGNTEAFF
CDR3 DNA: TGTGCCAGCAGCCAGGGCTTTAAAGGGAACACTGAAGCTTTCTTT
clone size: few
V gene: TRBV14
J gene: TRBJ1-1
D gene: NA

CDR3 protein: CASSLVGTQGRRQPQHF
CDR3 DNA: TGTGCCAGCAGCTTAGTAGGGACTCAGGGGAGGCGTCAGCCCCAGCATTTT
clone size: few
V gene: TRBV7-2
J gene: TRBJ1-5
D gene: NA

CDR3 protein: CASSLPPRLARYYEQYF
CDR3 DNA: TGTGCCAGCAGCTTACCCCCTCGACTAGCGCGATACTACGAGCAGTACTTC
clone size: NA
V gene: TRBV12-3/TRBV12-4
J gene: TRBJ2-7
D gene: TRBD2

CDR3 protein: CASSNRGGGDTEAFF
CDR3 DNA: TGTGCCAGCAGTAATCGGGGAGGGGGCGACACTGAAGCTTTCTTT
clone size: NA
V gene: TRBV12-3/TRBV12-4
J gene: TRBJ1-1
D gene: TRBD1

CDR3 protein: CSAYPRGSQETQYF
CDR3 DNA: TGCAGTGCTTACCCCCGGGGCAGCCAAGAGACCCAGTACTTC
clone size: few
V gene: TRBV20-1
J gene: TRBJ2-5
D gene: NA

CDR3 protein: CASSLLSGSLNEKLFF
CDR3 DNA: TGCGCCAGCAGCTTGTTAAGCGGAAGTCTTAATGAAAAACTGTTTTTT
clone size: NA
V gene: TRBV5-1
J gene: TRBJ1-4
D gene: NA

CDR3 protein: CSARVGSWEQFF
CDR3 DNA: TGCAGTGCTAGAGTAGGGTCCTGGGAGCAGTTCTTC
clone size: few
V gene: TRBV20-1
J gene: TRBJ2-1
D gene: NA

CDR3 protein: CATSDRGVQETQYF
CDR3 DNA: TGTGCCACCAGTGACCGGGGGGTTCAAGAGACCCAGTACTTC
clone size: few
V gene: TRBV24-1
J gene: TRBJ2-5
D gene: TRBD2

CDR3 protein: CASSRTQNEQFF
CDR3 DNA: TGTGCCAGCAGTCGGACCCAGAATGAGCAGTTCTTC
clone size: many
V gene: TRBV6-1
J gene: TRBJ2-1
D gene: NA

CDR3 protein: CASGQVLNTEAFF
CDR3 DNA: TGTGCCAGCGGACAGGTGTTGAACACTGAAGCTTTCTTT
clone size: NA
V gene: TRBV4-2
J gene: TRBJ1-1
D gene: TRBD1

CDR3 protein: CASSLTALGSGNTIYF
CDR3 DNA: TGCGCCAGCAGCTTGACGGCCCTGGGCTCTGGAAACACCATATATTTT
clone size: NA
V gene: TRBV5-1
J gene: TRBJ1-3
D gene: NA

CDR3 protein: CASSQESQETQYF
CDR3 DNA: TGTGCCAGCAGTCAGGAGAGCCAAGAGACCCAGTACTTC
clone size: few
V gene: TRBV2
J gene: TRBJ2-5
D gene: NA

CDR3 protein: CASSLAWGGGQSSYEQYF
CDR3 DNA: TGTGCCAGCAGTTTAGCGTGGGGAGGAGGTCAGAGCTCCTACGAGCAGTACTTC
clone size: NA
V gene: TRBV28
J gene: TRBJ2-7
D gene: NA

CDR3 protein: CASSLDGNSNQPQHF
CDR3 DNA: TGTGCCAGCAGCTTAGACGGTAATAGCAATCAGCCCCAGCATTTT
clone size: NA
V gene: TRBV7-2
J gene: TRBJ1-5
D gene: NA

CDR3 protein: CASSYAHEGLAEETQYF
CDR3 DNA: TGTGCCAGCAGTTACGCACACGAGGGACTAGCGGAAGAGACCCAGTACTTC
clone size: many
V gene: TRBV6-5
J gene: TRBJ2-5
D gene: TRBD2

CDR3 protein: CASSWGRSSCNEQFF
CDR3 DNA: TGTGCCAGCAGCTGGGGACGGAGCTCCTGCAATGAGCAGTTCTTC
clone size: NA
V gene: TRBV7-2
J gene: TRBJ2-1
D gene: NA

CDR3 protein: CASSQAPGLAGVGTDTQYF
CDR3 DNA: TGTGCCAGCAGCCAAGCTCCGGGACTAGCGGGAGTTGGCACAGATACGCAGTATTTT
clone size: few
V gene: TRBV27
J gene: TRBJ2-3
D gene: TRBD2

CDR3 protein: CASRRLASDTQYF
CDR3 DNA: TGTGCCAGCAGGAGACTAGCTTCAGATACGCAGTATTTT
clone size: many
V gene: TRBV7-2
J gene: TRBJ2-3
D gene: TRBD2

CDR3 protein: CASKRRFFSGEKLFF
CDR3 DNA: TGTGCCAGCAAAAGGAGGTTTTTCTCTGGAGAAAAACTGTTTTTT
clone size: NA
V gene: TRBV3-1
J gene: TRBJ1-4
D gene: NA

CDR3 protein: CATSSYRGPDTQYF
CDR3 DNA: TGTGCCACCAGCAGCTACAGGGGCCCAGATACGCAGTATTTT
clone size: many
V gene: TRBV15
J gene: TRBJ2-3
D gene: TRBD1

CDR3 protein: CASSLSELNTEAFF
CDR3 DNA: TGTGCCAGCAGTTTAAGTGAATTGAACACTGAAGCTTTCTTT
clone size: many
V gene: TRBV28
J gene: TRBJ1-1
D gene: NA

CDR3 protein: CSSPKSGRYEQYF
CDR3 DNA: TGCAGTTCTCCAAAAAGCGGGAGGTACGAGCAGTACTTC
clone size: once
V gene: TRBV20-1
J gene: TRBJ2-7
D gene: TRBD2

CDR3 protein: CASSPGQGPEQPQHF
CDR3 DNA: TGTGCCAGCTCACCGGGACAGGGACCAGAACAGCCCCAGCATTTT
clone size: few
V gene: TRBV18
J gene: TRBJ1-5
D gene: TRBD1

CDR3 protein: CSAPFRWDWRENQYF
CDR3 DNA: TGCAGTGCTCCTTTTCGATGGGACTGGAGAGAGAACCAGTACTTC
clone size: NA
V gene: TRBV20-1
J gene: TRBJ2-5
D gene: NA

CDR3 protein: CASSRTYRETEAFF
CDR3 DNA: TGTGCCAGCAGCCGGACGTACAGGGAGACTGAAGCTTTCTTT
clone size: many
V gene: TRBV27
J gene: TRBJ1-1
D gene: NA

CDR3 protein: CASSFRTGYYNSPLHF
CDR3 DNA: TGTGCCAGCAGCTTCCGGACAGGTTACTATAATTCACCCCTCCACTTT
clone size: few
V gene: TRBV7-2
J gene: TRBJ1-6
D gene: TRBD1

CDR3 protein: CASSYTKRESHWREQYF
CDR3 DNA: TGTGCCAGCAGTTATACTAAGCGGGAGTCGCATTGGCGCGAGCAGTACTTC
clone size: few
V gene: TRBV6-1
J gene: TRBJ2-7
D gene: TRBD2

CDR3 protein: CASSGGRGRSPLYF
CDR3 DNA: TGTGCCAGCAGTGGGGGCAGGGGGAGGTCACCCCTCTACTTT
clone size: NA
V gene: TRBV27
J gene: TRBJ1-6
D gene: TRBD1

CDR3 protein: CATSREDRGYTF
CDR3 DNA: TGTGCCACCAGCAGAGAAGACCGCGGCTACACCTTC
clone size: many
V gene: TRBV15
J gene: TRBJ1-2
D gene: NA

CDR3 protein: CAAGLSGELFF
CDR3 DNA: TGTGCCGCGGGACTTTCCGGGGAGCTGTTTTTT
clone size: NA
V gene: TRBV19
J gene: TRBJ2-2
D gene: NA

CDR3 protein: CSASKPELGNHKQFF
CDR3 DNA: TGCAGTGCCTCAAAGCCGGAACTAGGTAACCATAAGCAGTTCTTC
clone size: NA
V gene: TRBV20-1
J gene: TRBJ2-1
D gene: NA

CDR3 protein: CASSPEAIRRNEQFF
CDR3 DNA: TGTGCCAGCAGCCCCGAGGCTATAAGGCGCAATGAGCAGTTCTTC
clone size: many
V gene: TRBV6-2/TRBV6-3
J gene: TRBJ2-1
D gene: NA

CDR3 protein: CASRVTAGTENTEAFF
CDR3 DNA: TGTGCCAGTAGGGTTACTGCCGGGACAGAGAACACTGAAGCTTTCTTT
clone size: NA
V gene: TRBV19
J gene: TRBJ1-1
D gene: TRBD1

CDR3 protein: CASSSGDWGYTF
CDR3 DNA: TGTGCCAGCAGCTCGGGAGACTGGGGCTACACCTTC
clone size: NA
V gene: TRBV11-2
J gene: TRBJ1-2
D gene: NA